This is a list of T cell receptor beta chains from one sample in a study of identifying expanded T cells in peripheral blood. Assay used: immunoSEQ multiplex PCR; TCRdb lists only in-frame clones, some missing. The sample records approximately 130,000 clones, approximately 84% being singletons. Source material: blood. The receptors were gathered from a person aged 18 to 70 in good health. CDR3s include the opening cysteine and the closing phenylalanine or tryptophan. Fields, in order: CDR3 length, clone size, J gene, D gene, V gene, CDR3 DNA, CDR3 protein. A D gene is named only where the DNA matches it firmly. Clone sizes are given selectively: once, few, many, or a class where the clone is expanded.

CDR3 length: 15
clone size: .
J gene: TRBJ2-2
D gene: TRBD1
V gene: TRBV7-9
CDR3 DNA: TGTGCCAGCAGAACCGGGACAGCCAACACCGGGGAGCTGTTTTTT
CDR3 protein: CASRTGTANTGELFF

CDR3 length: 11
clone size: .
J gene: TRBJ1-3
D gene: .
V gene: TRBV19
CDR3 DNA: TGTGCCAGTAGAGTGGGGAACACCATATATTTT
CDR3 protein: CASRVGNTIYF

CDR3 length: 14
clone size: .
J gene: TRBJ2-7
D gene: .
V gene: TRBV6-5
CDR3 DNA: TGTGCCAGCAGTTCCGACCAAGGGGACTACGAGCAGTACTTC
CDR3 protein: CASSSDQGDYEQYF

CDR3 length: 15
clone size: .
J gene: TRBJ1-4
D gene: TRBD1
V gene: TRBV2
CDR3 DNA: TGTGCCAGCAGACTAGGACAGGGGGCTTATGAAAAACTGTTTTTT
CDR3 protein: CASRLGQGAYEKLFF

CDR3 length: 12
clone size: .
J gene: TRBJ1-2
D gene: .
V gene: TRBV11-1
CDR3 DNA: TGTGCCAGCAGCTATGACAGTTATGGCTACACCTTC
CDR3 protein: CASSYDSYGYTF

CDR3 length: 14
clone size: .
J gene: TRBJ2-2
D gene: .
V gene: TRBV29-1
CDR3 DNA: TGCAGCGTTGAAAGGGAAACCAACACCGGGGAGCTGTTTTTT
CDR3 protein: CSVERETNTGELFF

CDR3 length: 15
clone size: .
J gene: TRBJ2-1
D gene: .
V gene: TRBV9
CDR3 DNA: TGTGCCAGCAGCGTTGGTCAGCCGATGGACAATGAGCAGTTCTTC
CDR3 protein: CASSVGQPMDNEQFF

CDR3 length: 12
clone size: .
J gene: TRBJ1-2
D gene: .
V gene: TRBV5-6
CDR3 DNA: TGTGCCAGCAGCTTGAGGGCGGGGGGCTACACCTTC
CDR3 protein: CASSLRAGGYTF

CDR3 length: 11
clone size: .
J gene: TRBJ1-1
D gene: .
V gene: TRBV25-1
CDR3 DNA: TGTGCCAGCAGTGCCTTCACTGAAGCTTTCTTT
CDR3 protein: CASSAFTEAFF

CDR3 length: 12
clone size: .
J gene: TRBJ2-7
D gene: .
V gene: TRBV19
CDR3 DNA: TGTGCCAGTAGTGCACTAGCATCCGAGCAGTACTTC
CDR3 protein: CASSALASEQYF

CDR3 length: 14
clone size: few
J gene: TRBJ2-7
D gene: TRBD1
V gene: TRBV5-1
CDR3 DNA: TGCGCCAGCACCGATGCAACGACAGGGCACGAGCAGTACTTC
CDR3 protein: CASTDATTGHEQYF

CDR3 length: 11
clone size: once
J gene: TRBJ1-2
D gene: .
V gene: TRBV5-1
CDR3 DNA: TGCGCCAGTGGGGGAAACTATGGCTACACCTTC
CDR3 protein: CASGGNYGYTF

CDR3 length: 16
clone size: .
J gene: TRBJ1-5
D gene: TRBD1
V gene: TRBV6-6
CDR3 DNA: TGTGCCAGCAAGAATCAGAGGACAGGTAGCAATCAGCCCCAGCATTTT
CDR3 protein: CASKNQRTGSNQPQHF

CDR3 length: 13
clone size: .
J gene: TRBJ1-3
D gene: .
V gene: TRBV2
CDR3 DNA: TGTGCCAGCAGTGTATTCTCTGGAAACACCATATATTTT
CDR3 protein: CASSVFSGNTIYF

CDR3 length: 13
clone size: .
J gene: TRBJ1-2
D gene: .
V gene: TRBV5-4
CDR3 DNA: TGTGCCAGCAGCCCTAGGGGGTTCTATGGCTACACCTTC
CDR3 protein: CASSPRGFYGYTF

CDR3 length: 14
clone size: .
J gene: TRBJ1-2
D gene: .
V gene: TRBV30
CDR3 DNA: TGTGCCTGGAGTGTAAATCTGGGGCCCTATGGCTACACCTTC
CDR3 protein: CAWSVNLGPYGYTF

CDR3 length: 13
clone size: once
J gene: TRBJ1-4
D gene: .
V gene: TRBV5-1
CDR3 DNA: TGCGCCAGCAGGGTTCCGTTAGATGAAAAACTGTTTTTT
CDR3 protein: CASRVPLDEKLFF

CDR3 length: 16
clone size: once
J gene: TRBJ1-2
D gene: TRBD1
V gene: TRBV19
CDR3 DNA: TGTGCCAGTAGTGTTTCCCCCCCAGGGGGTCCTTATGGCTACACCTTC
CDR3 protein: CASSVSPPGGPYGYTF

CDR3 length: 15
clone size: .
J gene: TRBJ1-1
D gene: TRBD1
V gene: TRBV30
CDR3 DNA: TGTGCCTGGAACCACGGACAGGGTTCGTACACTGAAGCTTTCTTT
CDR3 protein: CAWNHGQGSYTEAFF

CDR3 length: 15
clone size: .
J gene: TRBJ2-6
D gene: .
V gene: TRBV19
CDR3 DNA: TGTGCCAGTAGGGAAGACAGCTCTGGGGCCAACGTCCTGACTTTC
CDR3 protein: CASREDSSGANVLTF

CDR3 length: 16
clone size: .
J gene: TRBJ2-1
D gene: .
V gene: TRBV7-6
CDR3 DNA: TGTGCCAGCAGCTCTAACAGGGGAGGCTCCTACAATGAGCAGTTCTTC
CDR3 protein: CASSSNRGGSYNEQFF

CDR3 length: 13
clone size: .
J gene: TRBJ2-7
D gene: .
V gene: TRBV6-5
CDR3 DNA: TGTGCCAGCAGTTACTCCTACAGGGACGAGCAGTACTTC
CDR3 protein: CASSYSYRDEQYF

CDR3 length: 17
clone size: .
J gene: TRBJ2-6
D gene: .
V gene: TRBV18
CDR3 DNA: TGTGCCAGCTCGAAACGTCAACAGGGCTCTGGGGCCAACGTCCTGACTTTC
CDR3 protein: CASSKRQQGSGANVLTF